This T cell receptor beta chain was captured by sequencing in a study of cytomegalovirus exposure and HLA in healthy donors. The study's findings and limits: Three chains linked to CMV were shown in vitro to be specific for CMV antigens. About 87% or about 30% of the time was how often most TCR beta V segments were productive, according to an earlier analysis. TCR beta chains numbering more than 150 were designated cytomegalovirus-associated.

As for this clone: Its antigen is unidentified. Its ends do not fully match the called genes, so a read error is possible. The same CDR3 also results from other DNA sequences found in this sample.

PCR amplification relied on 60 Vbeta primers (plus 13 Jbeta primers). Generated by immunoSEQ multiplex PCR, the TCRdb table keeps only in-frame clones and is missing some. The sample records roughly 130,000 clones, 50% to 75% being singletons. This CDR3 has 13 residues. Looked up from germline, CDR1 is SGHNT and CDR2 is YENEEA. The clonotype originates from a woman aged 40 to 49 in good health and CMV-seropositive. Sequencing was done on a sample of PBMCs. This chain connects TRBV11-3 to TRBJ1-5, with no clear D. This CDR3 is CASSFKLNQPQHF. For the CDR3, the DNA is TGTGCTAGCAGCTTTAAGCTAAATCAGCCCCAGCATTTT.